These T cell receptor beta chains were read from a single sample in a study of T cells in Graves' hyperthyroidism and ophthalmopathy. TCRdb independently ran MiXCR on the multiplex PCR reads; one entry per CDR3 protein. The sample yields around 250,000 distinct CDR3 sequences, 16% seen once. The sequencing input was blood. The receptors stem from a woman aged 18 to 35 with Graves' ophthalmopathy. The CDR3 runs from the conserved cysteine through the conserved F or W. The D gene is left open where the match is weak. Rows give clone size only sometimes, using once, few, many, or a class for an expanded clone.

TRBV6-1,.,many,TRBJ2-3,TGTGCCAGCAGTGTCAGCCGTTTTGGAGATACGCAGTATTTT,CASSVSRFGDTQYF
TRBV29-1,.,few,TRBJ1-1,TGCAGCGTTAAGGTCACACCGAACACTGAAGCTTTCTTT,CSVKVTPNTEAFF
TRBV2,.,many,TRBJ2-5,TGTGCCAGCAGCCGCTGGACAGCTGCCAAAGAGACCCAGTACTTC,CASSRWTAAKETQYF
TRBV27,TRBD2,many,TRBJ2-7,TGTGCCAGCAGTTTCCTAGCGGGAGGGCCTGACGAGCAGTACTTC,CASSFLAGGPDEQYF
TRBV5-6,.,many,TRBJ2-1,TGTGCCAGCAGCTTGTGGGGGGATGAGCAGTTCTTC,CASSLWGDEQFF
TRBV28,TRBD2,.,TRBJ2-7,TGTGCCAGCAGTACCTTAGCGGGAACGGGATACGAGCAGTACTTC,CASSTLAGTGYEQYF
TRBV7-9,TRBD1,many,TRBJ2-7,TGTGCCAGCAGCCTGGGGACAGCCCAGACCTACGAGCAGTACTTC,CASSLGTAQTYEQYF
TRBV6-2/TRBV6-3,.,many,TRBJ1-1,TGTGCCAGCAGTGGAAGGGGAGAGGAGAGTTTGAAGGACACTGAAGCTTTCTTT,CASSGRGEESLKDTEAFF
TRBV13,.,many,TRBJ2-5,TGTGCCAGCAGCTTACGGGGGCGCGAGGAGACCCAGTACTTC,CASSLRGREETQYF
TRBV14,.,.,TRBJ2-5,TGTGCCAGCAGCCAAGTGGGGGAGATCTACTTC,CASSQVGEIYF
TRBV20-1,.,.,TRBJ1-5,TGCAGTGCTAGAGAGCAAACTAGAGATCGAACAGTTAGCAATCAGCCCCAGCATTTT,CSAREQTRDRTVSNQPQHF
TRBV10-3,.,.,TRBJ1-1,TGTGCCATCAAAGCAGGGGATTCTGAAGCTTTCTTT,CAIKAGDSEAFF
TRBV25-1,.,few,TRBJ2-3,TGTGCCAGCAGTGTTCCTGAGGGGGGCAGAGTTGCTACGCAGTATTTT,CASSVPEGGRVATQYF
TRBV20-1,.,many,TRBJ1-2,TGCACCCCGGGCCCGGATGGCTACACCTTC,CTPGPDGYTF
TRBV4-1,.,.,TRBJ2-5,TGCGCCAGCCTTACAGAAAAAGAGACCCAGTACTTC,CASLTEKETQYF
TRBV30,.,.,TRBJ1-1,TGTGCCTGGAGTGAAGCATCGGGGGGGTTGCAGGAAGCTTTCTTT,CAWSEASGGLQEAFF
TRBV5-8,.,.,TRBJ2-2,TGTGCCAGCAGCTTGGTAATTAGTCGGGCCGGGGAGCTGTTTTTT,CASSLVISRAGELFF
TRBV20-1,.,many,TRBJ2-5,TGCAGTGCTAGACCCCAGGGTATGGGGGAGACCCAGTACTTC,CSARPQGMGETQYF
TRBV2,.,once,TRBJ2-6,TGTGCCAGCAGCAGACAGGTTTCTGGGGCCAACGTCCTGACTTTT,CASSRQVSGANVLTF
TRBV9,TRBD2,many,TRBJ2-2,TGTGCCAGCAGCGGGACTAGCCGATACACCGGGGAGCTGTTTTTT,CASSGTSRYTGELFF
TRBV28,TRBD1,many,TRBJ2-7,TGTGCCAGCAGCTTTGACAGGGTTGTTGGGGAGCAGTACTTC,CASSFDRVVGEQYF
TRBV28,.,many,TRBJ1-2,TGTGCCAGCAGTTTAGATGGGGTTGGGAGGGGCTACACCTTC,CASSLDGVGRGYTF
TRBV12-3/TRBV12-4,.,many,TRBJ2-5,TGTGCCAGCAGTCCAATCAAGGGGGGCACAGAGACCCAGTACTTC,CASSPIKGGTETQYF
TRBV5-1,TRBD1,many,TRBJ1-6,TGCGCCAGCAGCTACGGGACAGGCCGTGATGGGGCCCTCCACTTT,CASSYGTGRDGALHF
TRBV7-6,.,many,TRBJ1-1,TGTGCCAGCAGCTTAAGGGTAGGGCCCATGAACACTGAAGCTTTCTTT,CASSLRVGPMNTEAFF
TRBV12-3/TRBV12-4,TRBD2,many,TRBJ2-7,TGTGCCAGCAAACTAGGACTAGCGGGAGGCCCGCAGTACTTC,CASKLGLAGGPQYF
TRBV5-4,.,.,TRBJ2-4,TGTGCCAGCAGCTTGGCACAAGCCAAAAACATTCAGTACTTC,CASSLAQAKNIQYF
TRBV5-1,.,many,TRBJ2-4,TGCGCCAGCAGCTTGGCCGCGGGTCCCAAAAACATTCAGTACTTC,CASSLAAGPKNIQYF